Detailed here is one T cell receptor beta chain. Its binding antigen is unknown. It has no much larger one-base neighbor in the sample; base qualities were not kept. The CDR3 measures 16 amino acids from cysteine to phenylalanine. Solely the CDR3 DNA is kept, with 48 bases framed from the first base. The germline ends are 22 bases apart after V is trimmed by 7 bases and J by 4 bases. Reading the germline V gene (reference sequence) gives CDR1 SEHNR and CDR2 FQNEAQ. Whole blood was collected in K2EDTA tubes by collaborating institutions according to the institutions' own protocols. For TCRbeta analysis, collaborator samples were shipped as frozen whole blood, as isolated PBMCs, or as DNA extracted from either sample type. The sample belongs to a study of blood T cell repertoires in COVID-19 (TCRdb year 2020). At the level of the whole study: The collaborator samples originated in the United States, Italy and Spain and spanned the acute and convalescent phases of COVID-19. Where HLA class I and class II types were available, the types were taken from metadata supplied by the sample provider, not from assay-based typing. Nearly every sample came with metadata listing a de-identified subject ID, COVID-19 status, age in years and sex. Subjects who had been exposed to COVID-19, were actively infected with it, or had recovered from it provided the deeply sampled blood TCRbeta repertoires that made up the dataset. The material from the prospective study consisted of cDNA or gDNA derived from T cells, B-cell-depleted T cells, or PBMCs. Samples came from the ongoing ImmuneRACE study (first 160 participants) plus 1,254 subjects from 6 global collaborators. A freely available public database, intended as a resource for researchers studying the immune response to SARS-CoV-2, is where the repertoires were released.

The immunoSEQ Assay, a bias-controlled multiplex PCR, was used to amplify TCRbeta CDR3 regions from genomic DNA. On the authors' methods: Within the assay, amplification of reference gene primers was used to estimate how many nucleated cells each sample contained. Sequence reads were collapsed and filtered to measure the absolute abundance of every unique TCRbeta CDR3 rearrangement. For each sample, productive Simpson clonality was calculated as the square root of Simpson's diversity index over productive rearrangements. In TCRdb, the immuneACCESS table is reduced to in-frame sequences with V and J assigned. These tables do not hold every clone; where another copy was compared, an unresolved V gene accounts for under half, and the others remain unexplained. Clonal size and the V and J genes are those of that table, whereas D and trimming came from the DNA. The sample has 75,000 to 95,000 clones on record, around 90% of them singletons. The ten largest clones add up to over 2% of the sample.

Study-wide findings and limitations: The amount of clinical and demographic metadata varied by source and participant and was provided uncurated.

This TCR was recovered from a human donor in a cohort sampled during active COVID-19. The sequenced material came from peripheral blood. The chain employs TRBV7-9 and TRBJ2-5; a tentative D call is TRBD1 (8 bases match). CDR3 loop: CASTRGGRQGRETQYF. The DNA sequence is given as TGTGCCAGCACTCGCGGGGGTAGACAGGGGCGAGAGACCCAGTACTTC.